These 20 T cell receptor beta chains originate from one sample sequenced in a study of memory CD4+ T cells and cytomegalovirus serostatus. Single viable CD3+CD4+CD8-CD45RO+ cells were sorted as the memory CD4+ T cells. Generated by immunoSEQ multiplex PCR, the TCRdb table keeps only in-frame clones and is missing some. Here the sample spans about 61,000 clones, about 78% being singletons. The sequencing sample was made of memory CD4+ T cells from blood. The receptor source for this set is an adult in good health and CMV-seronegative. Some clones in this sample may be carry-over from other donors' samples.

The CDR3 nucleotides are TGTGCCAGCAGTTTATTGACTAGCGGGGGTTACGAGCAGTACTTC. Translating gives CASSLLTSGGYEQYF. This chain uses TRBV28 with TRBJ2-7; TRBD2 matches at 12 bases. Germline-derived CDR1 and CDR2 are MDHEN and SYDVKM. The CDR3 covers 15 residues. V shed 1 base, J shed 4 bases, and the junction held 2 bases outside the gene matches.

The V call is TRBV28, the J call TRBJ2-5; D unresolved. Trimming took off 1 base at V and 3 bases at J, with 9 bases between the two ends. Germline lookup yields CDR1 MDHEN and CDR2 SYDVKM. There are 14 residues in the CDR3. DNA of the CDR3: TGTGCCAGCAGTTTATACCCTGGGGAAGAGACCCAGTACTTC. Its translation: CASSLYPGEETQYF.

The V gene is TRBV7-8, the J gene TRBJ1-5; D unresolved. V lost 0 bases, J lost 5 bases, and 5 bases lay in between. This CDR3 comprises 13 residues. The V gene's germline CDR1 is SGHVS and CDR2 FQNEAQ. For the CDR3, the DNA is TGTGCCAGCAGCTTAGCTATATATCAGCCCCAGCATTTT. Encoded protein: CASSLAIYQPQHF.

V and J are TRBV30 and TRBJ2-7, with 8 bases identical to TRBD1. The CDR3 is 14 residues long. With 1 base clipped from V and 0 bases from J, the junction kept 2 bases outside the gene matches. Germline V lookup: CDR1 GTSNPN, CDR2 SVGIG (reference sequence). This CDR3 is CAWSEQGGSYEQYF. For the CDR3, the DNA is TGTGCCTGGAGTGAACAGGGGGGCTCCTACGAGCAGTACTTC. Full variable domain (outside the CDR3, taken from reference TRBV30 and TRBJ2-7): SQTIHQWPATLVQPVGSPLSLECTVEGTSNPNLYWYRQAAGRGLQLLFYSVGIGQISSEVPQNLSASRPQDRQFILSSKKLLLSDSGFYLCAWSEQGGSYEQYFGPGTRLTVT.

The sample holds a few counts of this clone. The V call is TRBV4-1, the J call TRBJ1-6, with a possible D match to TRBD1 (5 bases). This CDR3 comprises 20 residues. V lost 1 base and J 0 bases, leaving 19 bases between the germline ends. Germline V gene data show CDR1 as MGHRA and CDR2 as YSYEKL. DNA for the CDR3: TGCGCCAGCAGCCAAGTACCCTTAAGCCAGGGAAGCTCCTATAATTCACCCCTCCACTTT. It translates to CASSQVPLSQGSSYNSPLHF.

This clone was counted a single time. The V gene is TRBV30, the J gene TRBJ2-7; a possible D gene is TRBD2 (7 bases). The CDR3 spans 12 residues. V was shortened by 2 bases and J by 7 bases, with 12 bases between the two germline ends. Looked up from germline, CDR1 is GTSNPN and CDR2 is SVGIG (reference sequence). This CDR3 is CAWSFGGQEQYF. CDR3 nucleotide sequence: TGTGCCTGGAGTTTCGGGGGGCAAGAGCAGTACTTC.

CDR3 nucleotide sequence: TGCGCCAGCAGCTTTGGGACTAGCGGGAAAGGATTCTACGAGCAGTACTTC. Protein sequence: CASSFGTSGKGFYEQYF. The chain links TRBV5-1 to TRBJ2-5, with 13 bases that match TRBD2. Near its end, the DNA agrees better with TRBJ2-7, so the J call may be wrong. CDR1 is SGHRS, CDR2 YFSETQ, per germline. This CDR3 is 17 amino acids long.

CDR3 DNA sequence: TGTGCCAGCAGTTTCAGGCAGTCAAACAATCAGCCCCAGCATTTT. As protein: CASSFRQSNNQPQHF. V is TRBV28 and J is TRBJ1-5, with no clear D. Trimming stripped 3 bases from V and 3 bases from J, with 12 bases between. Germline loops: CDR1 MDHEN, CDR2 SYDVKM. The CDR3 length is 15 residues.

Only a few counts were recorded for this clone. The chain couples TRBV19 to TRBJ1-4; a possible D gene is TRBD1 (6 bases). This CDR3 comprises 12 residues. V was shortened by 4 bases and J by 13 bases, with 13 bases between the two germline ends. The germline CDR1 and CDR2 sequences are LNHDA and SQIVND (reference sequence). DNA for the CDR3: TGTGCCAGTAGTACGGGACAAGAGAGACTGTTTTTT. Protein: CASSTGQERLFF.

The chain combines TRBV18 with TRBJ1-1; 7 bases agree with TRBD1. With 6 bases clipped from V and 1 base from J, the junction kept 2 bases outside the gene matches. The CDR3 has 13 amino acids. The germline gives CDR1 KGHSH, CDR2 LQKENI. DNA for the CDR3: TGTGCCAGCTCCTGGGACAGGAACACTGAAGCTTTCTTT. As protein: CASSWDRNTEAFF.

The chain joins TRBV12-5 to TRBJ1-1; a weak D match, TRBD1 (6 bases). This CDR3 has 13 amino acids. The germline gives CDR1 LGHNT, CDR2 FRNRAP. V was trimmed by 3 bases and J by 5 bases, leaving 10 bases between them. CDR3 DNA sequence: TGTGCTAGTGGTTTTGTCAGGGGTACTGAAGCTTTCTTT. This translates into CASGFVRGTEAFF.

This rearrangement joins TRBV12-5 to TRBJ1-1, with TRBD1 identical over 7 bases. With 5 bases clipped from V and 0 bases from J, the junction kept 6 bases outside the gene matches. Germline V gives CDR1 LGHNT, CDR2 FRNRAP. The CDR3 has 15 amino acids. CDR3 in DNA: TGTGCTAGTGGTGCCAGGGGGTCTATGAACACTGAAGCTTTCTTT. Amino acid sequence: CASGARGSMNTEAFF.

The rearrangement joins TRBV7-2 to TRBJ1-5, with D possibly TRBD1 on 6 matching bases. The CDR3 is 14 amino acids. V lost 5 bases and J 5 bases, leaving 13 bases between the germline ends. Germline V gives CDR1 SGHTA, CDR2 FQGNSA. DNA of the CDR3: TGTGCCAGCAGCCAAACAGGGTTGTATCAGCCCCAGCATTTT. It specifies CASSQTGLYQPQHF.

The V and J genes are TRBV6-1 and TRBJ2-2, with no clear D. Germline loops: CDR1 MNHNS, CDR2 SASEGT. This CDR3 contains 11 residues. With 6 bases removed from V and 6 bases from J, the gap between germline ends came to 5 bases. CDR3 residues: CASRFSGELFF. As DNA, the CDR3 is TGTGCCAGCAGATTTTCCGGGGAGCTGTTTTTT.

The chain is built from TRBV5-1 and TRBJ1-1; no firm D call. Germline loops: CDR1 SGHRS, CDR2 YFSETQ. The CDR3 is 13 residues long. V shed 1 base and J shed 5 bases, with 9 bases lying between them. The CDR3 region has the DNA TGCGCCAGCAGCTTGTCTGCCCAGACTGAAGCTTTCTTT. Encoded protein: CASSLSAQTEAFF.

This CDR3 is CASRTSGGNEQYF. In nucleotides, the CDR3 is TGTGCCAGCAGGACTAGCGGGGGGAACGAGCAGTACTTC. The V call is TRBV6-5, the J call TRBJ2-7; the match to TRBD2 covers 13 bases. V lost 6 bases, J lost 5 bases, and 1 base stayed unmatched. Germline CDR1 is MNHEY and CDR2 is SVGAGI. The CDR3 runs to 13 residues.

The rearrangement links TRBV11-2 to TRBJ2-1, with TRBD2 matching 11 bases. V trimming: 0 bases; J trimming: 15 bases; junction bases outside the gene matches: 7. Germline V gene lookup returns CDR1 SGHAT and CDR2 FQNNGV. This CDR3 contains 14 residues. CDR3 sequence reads: CASSLELAGDQTFF. For the CDR3, the DNA is TGTGCCAGCAGCTTAGAACTAGCGGGAGACCAGACGTTCTTC.

This rearrangement joins TRBV6-1 to TRBJ1-4; the D is unclear. The V end lost 1 base, the J end lost 7 bases, and 7 bases lay between the germline ends. Germline V gene data show CDR1 as MNHNS and CDR2 as SASEGT. The CDR3 is made up of 13 amino acids. The CDR3 loop reads CASSEVGSEKLFF. The CDR3 nucleotides read TGTGCCAGCAGTGAAGTGGGGAGTGAAAAACTGTTTTTT.

V usage is TRBV18 and J usage is TRBJ2-5, with TRBD2 matching 7 bases. The DNA end is a closer match to TRBJ2-7, so the J assignment may be wrong. The CDR3 sequence is 14 residues long. In germline, CDR1 is KGHSH, CDR2 LQKENI. The CDR3 DNA is TGTGCCAGCTCACCAGGCGGGAGCTCCTACGAGCAGTACTTC. Residues: CASSPGGSSYEQYF.

This clone was seen more than once but under ten times. The sample has other DNA sequences that encode this CDR3 too. The V and J genes are TRBV5-6 and TRBJ1-3, with D unresolved. The germline V and J ends were trimmed by 0 bases and 0 bases, with 4 bases remaining between them. CDR3 size: 14 residues. CDR1 is SGHDT, CDR2 YYEEEE, per germline. CDR3 bases: TGTGCCAGCAGCTTGGACCTCTCTGGAAACACCATATATTTT. This codes for CASSLDLSGNTIYF.